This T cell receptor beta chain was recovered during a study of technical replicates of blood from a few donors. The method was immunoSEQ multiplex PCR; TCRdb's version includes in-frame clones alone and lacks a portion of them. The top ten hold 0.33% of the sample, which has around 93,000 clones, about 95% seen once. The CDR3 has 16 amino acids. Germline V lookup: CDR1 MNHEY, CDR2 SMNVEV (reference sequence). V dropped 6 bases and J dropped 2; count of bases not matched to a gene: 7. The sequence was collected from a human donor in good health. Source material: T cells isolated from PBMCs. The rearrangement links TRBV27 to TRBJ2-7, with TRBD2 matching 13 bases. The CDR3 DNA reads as TGTGCCAGCAGGGAGACTAGCGGGAGGTTCCCCTACGAGCAGTACTTC. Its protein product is CASRETSGRFPYEQYF.